These T cell receptor beta chains were read from a single sample in a study of response to subunit inactivated influenza vaccine. TCRdb itself ran the RT-PCR reads through MiXCR, one entry per CDR3 protein. This sample carries more than 150,000 distinct CDR3 sequences, around 9.2% of them seen once, and the ten largest clones take 9.5% to 13%. Material: non-naive T cells sorted from PBMCs, obtained on the day of vaccination. These receptors originate from a man aged 50-59 years who received an inactivated influenza vaccine. Each CDR3 is given with its conserved first and last residue. A D gene is named only where the DNA matches it firmly. Size is stated for part of the rows, as once, few or many counts, or as a class when the clone is expanded.

>few|TRBJ2-5|TRBV10-3|-
CAISLDQETQYF
TGTGCCATCAGTCTCGACCAAGAGACCCAGTACTTC
>many|TRBJ2-7|TRBV7-6|TRBD1
CASSPDGQGFFYEQYF
TGTGCCAGCAGCCCCGACGGACAGGGTTTTTTTTACGAGCAGTACTTC
>-|TRBJ2-3|TRBV5-8|-
CASSLTATIHTDTQYF
TGTGCCAGCAGCTTGACAGCCACAATCCACACAGATACGCAGTATTTT
>many|TRBJ2-7|TRBV20-1|-
CSAMVLAGGIHSYEQYF
TGCAGTGCTATGGTATTGGCGGGCGGAATCCACTCCTACGAGCAGTACTTC
>-|TRBJ1-4|TRBV3-1|-
CASSTTRLWLSTNEKLFF
TGTGCCAGCAGCACGACCCGCCTATGGCTGTCAACTAATGAAAAACTGTTTTTT
>-|TRBJ1-5|TRBV28|-
CASNTLRGVQYSNQPQHF
TGTGCCAGCAACACCCTTCGGGGCGTCCAATATAGCAATCAGCCCCAGCATTTT
>-|TRBJ1-4|TRBV3-1|-
CASSQESVVEKLFF
TGTGCCAGCAGCCAAGAATCCGTTGTTGAAAAACTGTTTTTT
>few|TRBJ1-5|TRBV20-1|TRBD1
CSAYETGQNSNQPQHF
TGCAGTGCTTATGAAACGGGACAGAATAGCAATCAGCCCCAGCATTTT
>-|TRBJ1-2|TRBV5-8|-
CASSFLVVGNYGYTF
TGTGCCAGCAGCTTCTTGGTCGTTGGGAACTATGGCTACACCTTC
>-|TRBJ2-1|TRBV6-1|-
CASSPPRVSYNEQFF
TGTGCCAGCAGTCCCCCCAGGGTTTCCTACAATGAGCAGTTCTTC
>-|TRBJ2-5|TRBV9|TRBD2
CASSVSLASGKETQYF
TGTGCCAGCAGCGTAAGTCTGGCTAGCGGGAAGGAGACCCAGTACTTC
>-|TRBJ1-2|TRBV10-3|-
CAISEPLGSYTF
TGTGCCATCAGTGAGCCTTTGGGAAGCTACACCTTC
>-|TRBJ2-3|TRBV28|TRBD2
CASSVAGGYFETQYF
TGTGCCAGCAGTGTAGCGGGAGGGTATTTTGAGACGCAGTATTTT
>few|TRBJ2-7|TRBV6-5|-
CASSYSDIPYEQYF
TGTGCCAGCAGTTACTCCGACATTCCCTACGAGCAGTACTTC
>many|TRBJ2-7|TRBV20-1|-
CSARRAGLSYEQYF
TGCAGTGCTAGGCGTGCGGGACTCTCCTACGAGCAGTACTTC
>many|TRBJ2-1|TRBV25-1|TRBD2
CASTSSGGGYNEQFF
TGTGCCAGCACCAGTAGCGGGGGGGGCTACAATGAGCAGTTCTTC
>many|TRBJ2-3|TRBV6-4|-
CASEGGGTQYF
TGTGCCAGTGAAGGGGGGGGTACGCAGTATTTT
>few|TRBJ2-3|TRBV18|-
CASSPGAPDTQYF
TGTGCCAGCTCACCCGGGGCCCCAGATACGCAGTATTTT
>many|TRBJ2-5|TRBV11-2|TRBD2
CASSPGLAGEPRQETQYF
TGTGCCAGCAGCCCCGGACTAGCGGGAGAGCCCCGCCAAGAGACCCAGTACTTC
>many|TRBJ2-2|TRBV12-3/TRBV12-4|-
CASSILINTGELFF
TGTGCCAGCAGTATACTTATAAACACCGGGGAGCTGTTTTTT
>many|TRBJ1-6|TRBV2|-
CASRTGRSSYNSPLHF
TGTGCCAGCAGGACGGGACGGAGCTCCTATAATTCACCCCTCCACTTT
>-|TRBJ2-1|TRBV5-4|TRBD2
CASSAGASGMRNEQFF
TGTGCCAGCAGCGCGGGGGCTAGCGGGATGCGCAATGAGCAGTTCTTC
>many|TRBJ2-7|TRBV28|TRBD2
CASSFSSGLYEQYF
TGTGCCAGCAGTTTTTCTAGCGGATTATACGAGCAGTACTTC
>-|TRBJ1-5|TRBV24-1|-
CATSPGTNQPQHF
TGTGCCACCAGTCCGGGGACCAATCAGCCCCAGCATTTT
>-|TRBJ1-4|TRBV3-1|TRBD1
CAICFRRDRGRLPNEKLFF
TGTGCCATCTGTTTCCGCCGGGACAGGGGGCGCCTGCCTAATGAAAAACTGTTTTTT
>-|TRBJ2-1|TRBV7-9|TRBD1
CASSFRTGAYNEQFF
TGTGCCAGCAGCTTCAGGACAGGGGCGTACAATGAGCAGTTCTTC
>many|TRBJ2-5|TRBV6-2/TRBV6-3|-
CASSYHEETYQETQYF
TGTGCCAGCAGTTACCATGAGGAGACCTACCAAGAGACCCAGTACTTC
>many|TRBJ1-1|TRBV6-2/TRBV6-3|-
CASSYNVRDGKGETEAFF
TGTGCCAGCAGTTATAATGTCCGGGACGGAAAAGGGGAAACTGAAGCTTTCTTT
>few|TRBJ2-4|TRBV9|TRBD2
CASSVMGLAANIQYF
TGTGCCAGCAGCGTAATGGGACTAGCGGCGAACATTCAGTACTTC
>few|TRBJ2-5|TRBV9|-
CASSVMVDETQYF
TGTGCCAGCAGCGTTATGGTAGACGAGACCCAGTACTTC
>many|TRBJ1-1|TRBV4-2|-
CASSQEAGYVEAFF
TGTGCCAGCAGCCAAGAAGCAGGGTACGTTGAAGCTTTCTTT
>few|TRBJ2-7|TRBV28|-
CASSLGGGWAPYEQYF
TGTGCCAGCAGTTTAGGCGGTGGATGGGCCCCCTACGAGCAGTACTTC
>few|TRBJ1-2|TRBV13|-
CASSLRSGLVYGYTF
TGTGCCAGCAGCTTAAGGTCCGGCCTCGTCTATGGCTACACCTTC
>-|TRBJ2-1|TRBV28|-
CASSFGAREQFF
TGTGCCAGCAGTTTTGGGGCGAGGGAGCAGTTCTTC
>many|TRBJ2-5|TRBV27|-
CASSLRGTPRETQYF
TGTGCCAGCAGTTTAAGGGGGACACCCCGGGAGACCCAGTACTTC
>many|TRBJ1-2|TRBV4-1|TRBD1
CASSQGNRGYGYTF
TGCGCCAGCAGCCAAGGGAACAGGGGTTATGGCTACACCTTC
>-|TRBJ2-7|TRBV4-3|-
CASSQGWDQIYEQYF
TGCGCCAGCAGCCAAGGGTGGGACCAGATCTACGAGCAGTACTTC